What follows are 2 T cell receptor beta chains derived from one specimen sequenced in a study of T cells in localized non-small cell lung cancer (TCRdb year 2020). The method behind the library was the immunoSEQ multiplex PCR assay. TCRdb mirrors the immuneACCESS table, restricted to in-frame sequences. Some clones are absent from its copies; in checked studies, under half trace to an unresolved V gene, and the reason for the others is unknown. Within this sample are fewer than 40,000 clones, with roughly 93% of them counted one time only. The top ten hold approximately 7.9% of the sample. Source: peripheral blood, taken before any cancer treatment. The receptors were sampled from a female donor over 55 with stage I lung adenocarcinoma.

This clone showed up just once. V and J are TRBV7-2 and TRBJ1-5; the D is unclear. The germline CDR1 and CDR2 sequences are SGHTA and FQGNSA. The CDR3 sequence is 14 residues long. V lost 5 bases to trimming and J lost 5 bases, with 13 bases between them. CDR3 in amino acids: CASSPARGYQPQHF. CDR3 sequence (DNA): TGTGCCAGCAGCCCGGCGCGAGGGTATCAGCCCCAGCATTTT.

This sequence joins TRBV19 and TRBJ2-7, with D hard to call. The germline V gene has CDR1 LNHDA and CDR2 SQIVND (reference sequence). This CDR3 spans 12 amino acids. The V end was cut by 8 bases, the J end by 0 bases, with 8 bases between. The CDR3 DNA is TGTGCCAGTGGTTCTAACTCCTACGAGCAGTACGTC. The encoded protein is CASGSNSYEQYV.